The entry below describes one T cell receptor (beta chain). The sample is drawn from a study of identical twins. Per germline, CDR1 LGHDT and CDR2 YNNKEL (reference sequence). The CDR3 spans 16 residues. V lost 4 bases to trimming and J lost 1 base; unmatched junction nucleotides: 7. TCRdb re-derived calls from the 5' RACE reads in MiXCR, one entry per CDR3 protein. The table includes about 530,000 distinct CDR3 sequences, 12% to 15% detected once. In addition, the sample was reused for a study of yellow fever vaccine responses in identical twins.

Sequenced sample: CD4+ T cells sorted from blood. The sequence derives from a woman aged 18-29 years in good health. The chain uses TRBV3-1 and TRBJ2-5; TRBD2 matches at 9 bases. The CDR3 DNA reads as TGTGCCAGCAGCCCCGGGACTAGCCGCCCCCAAGAGACCCAGTACTTC. Protein sequence: CASSPGTSRPQETQYF.